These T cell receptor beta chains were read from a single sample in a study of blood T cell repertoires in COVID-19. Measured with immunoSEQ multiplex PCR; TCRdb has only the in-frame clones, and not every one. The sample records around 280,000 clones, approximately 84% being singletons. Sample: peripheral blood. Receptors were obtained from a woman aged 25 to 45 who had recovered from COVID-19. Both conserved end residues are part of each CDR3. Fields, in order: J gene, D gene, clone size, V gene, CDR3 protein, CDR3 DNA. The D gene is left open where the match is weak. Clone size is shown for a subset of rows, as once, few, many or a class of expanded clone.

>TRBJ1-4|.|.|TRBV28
CASSFPGGRSEKLFF
TGTGCCAGCAGTTTCCCCGGCGGAAGAAGTGAAAAACTGTTTTTT
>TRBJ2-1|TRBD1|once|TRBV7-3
CASSLDRANEQFF
TGTGCCAGCAGCTTAGACAGGGCCAATGAGCAGTTCTTC
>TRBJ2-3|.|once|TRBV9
CASSVEGVVADTQYF
TGTGCCAGCAGCGTAGAAGGGGTGGTGGCAGATACGCAGTATTTT
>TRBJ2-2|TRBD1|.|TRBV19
CASSIRDRDTGELFF
TGTGCCAGTAGTATCCGGGACAGGGATACCGGGGAGCTGTTTTTT
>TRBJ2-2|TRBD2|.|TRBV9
CASSPSGRDTGELFF
TGTGCCAGCAGCCCTAGCGGGAGGGACACCGGGGAGCTGTTTTTT
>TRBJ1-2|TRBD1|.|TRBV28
CASRPTGGFSGYTF
TGTGCCAGCAGACCCACAGGGGGCTTTAGTGGCTACACCTTC
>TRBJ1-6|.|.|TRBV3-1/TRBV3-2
CASSQGGGSPLHF
TGTGCCAGCAGCCAAGGAGGTGGTTCACCCCTCCACTTT
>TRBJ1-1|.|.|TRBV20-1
CSASEGGTEAFF
TGCAGTGCTAGTGAAGGGGGCACTGAAGCTTTCTTT
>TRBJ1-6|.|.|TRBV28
CASSIAQGISPLHF
TGTGCCAGCAGCATAGCCCAGGGGATTTCACCCCTCCACTTT
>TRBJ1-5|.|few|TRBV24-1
CATSDAGGGQHF
TGTGCCACCAGTGATGCTGGGGGGGGCCAGCATTTT
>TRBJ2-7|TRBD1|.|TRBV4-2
CASSQVRQGASSYEQYF
TGTGCCAGCAGCCAAGTCCGACAGGGGGCAAGCTCCTACGAGCAGTACTTC
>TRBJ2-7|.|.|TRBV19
CASSITTSYEQYF
TGTGCCAGTAGTATAACGACAAGCTACGAGCAGTACTTC
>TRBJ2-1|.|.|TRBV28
CASSLRGSYNEQFF
TGTGCCAGCAGTCTCCGGGGAAGCTACAATGAGCAGTTCTTC
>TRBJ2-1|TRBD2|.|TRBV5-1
CASSLASSGGNEQFF
TGCGCCAGCAGCTTGGCCTCGAGCGGGGGGAATGAGCAGTTCTTC
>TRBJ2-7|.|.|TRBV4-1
CASSQDPGGTSLEQYF
TGCGCCAGCAGCCAAGATCCTGGCGGGACCTCCCTCGAGCAGTACTTC
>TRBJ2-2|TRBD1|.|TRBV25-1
CASSKTGDTGELFF
TGTGCCAGCTCCAAAACAGGGGACACCGGGGAGCTGTTTTTT
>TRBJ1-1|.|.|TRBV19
CASSDSSMNTEAFF
TGTGCCAGTAGTGACAGCTCTATGAACACTGAAGCTTTCTTT
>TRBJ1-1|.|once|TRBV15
CATRRDTEAFF
TGTGCCACCAGGCGGGACACTGAAGCTTTCTTT
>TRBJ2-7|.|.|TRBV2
CASRGTPYEQYF
TGTGCCAGCAGAGGGACTCCCTACGAGCAGTACTTC
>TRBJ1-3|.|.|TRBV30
CAWTVHSGNTIYF
TGTGCCTGGACAGTCCACTCTGGAAACACCATATATTTT
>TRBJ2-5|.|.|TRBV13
CASSLHSGETQYF
TGTGCCAGCAGCTTACACAGCGGGGAGACCCAGTACTTC
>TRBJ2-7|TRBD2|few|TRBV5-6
CASSTRAGGSTSYEQYF
TGTGCCAGCAGCACCCGGGCGGGGGGGAGCACCTCCTACGAGCAGTACTTC
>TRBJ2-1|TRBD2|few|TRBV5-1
CASGETSATYNEQFF
TGCGCCAGCGGCGAGACTAGCGCGACCTACAATGAGCAGTTCTTC
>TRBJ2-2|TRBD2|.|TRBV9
CASSDSGSGTGELFF
TGTGCCAGCAGCGATAGCGGGAGCGGGACCGGGGAGCTGTTTTTT
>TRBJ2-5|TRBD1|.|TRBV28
CASSSTGARLEETQYF
TGTGCCAGCAGTTCTACAGGGGCGAGACTCGAAGAGACCCAGTACTTC
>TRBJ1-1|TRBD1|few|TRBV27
CASGPRQGGTEAFF
TGTGCCAGCGGCCCACGACAGGGGGGCACTGAAGCTTTCTTT
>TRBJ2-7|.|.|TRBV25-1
CASSDLRETYEQYF
TGTGCCAGCAGTGATCTGAGGGAGACCTACGAGCAGTACTTC
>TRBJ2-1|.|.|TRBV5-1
CASSLEGGSSGNEQFF
TGCGCCAGCAGCTTGGAAGGTGGGAGTAGTGGGAATGAGCAGTTCTTC
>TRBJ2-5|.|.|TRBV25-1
CASSQGSWYQETQYF
TGTGCCAGCAGTCAGGGATCTTGGTACCAAGAGACCCAGTACTTC
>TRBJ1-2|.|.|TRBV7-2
CASSLAQGSFYGYTF
TGTGCCAGCAGCTTAGCGCAGGGGTCTTTCTATGGCTACACCTTC
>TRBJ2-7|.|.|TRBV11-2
CASSLGVYEQYF
TGTGCCAGCAGCTTAGGAGTCTACGAGCAGTACTTC
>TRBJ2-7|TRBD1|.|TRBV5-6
CASSLGSQGAYEQYF
TGTGCCAGCAGCTTGGGATCTCAGGGGGCCTACGAGCAGTACTTC
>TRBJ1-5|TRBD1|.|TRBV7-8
CASSLAADRANRYQPQHF
TGTGCCAGCAGCTTAGCGGCGGACAGGGCGAACCGTTATCAGCCCCAGCATTTT
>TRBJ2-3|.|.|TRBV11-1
CASSQDSLAFTQYF
TGTGCCAGCAGCCAGGACTCCTTAGCGTTCACGCAGTATTTT
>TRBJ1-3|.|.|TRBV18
CASSPDSAGNTIYF
TGTGCCAGCTCACCCGACAGCGCAGGAAACACCATATATTTT